The subject of this entry is one T cell receptor beta chain. Antigen specificity is unknown. The CDR3 loop spans 12 amino acids. Germline values: CDR1 MNHEY, CDR2 SVGAGI. V was pared by 6 bases and J by 5 bases, with 7 bases between. These data originate in a study of CD4 T cells in relation to SARS-CoV-2 and coronaviruses. Regarding the study as a whole: SARS-CoV-2-driven expansion was significantly weaker in crossreactive than monoreactive clones.

Unexposed donor CD4+ T cells date from about 2011-2018, before the COVID-19 pandemic. CD4+ T cells were isolated from the cells after 10 days of culture. Testing used SARS-CoV-2 S/N and four cold-coronavirus spikes on unexposed-donor CD4+ T cells, cells permitting. Here immunoSEQ multiplex PCR was the method, and the copy in TCRdb shows in-frame clones only, minus some. The top ten hold roughly 12% of the sample, which has about 22,000 clones, 74% seen once. The receptor was isolated from a human donor in good health. Material for sequencing was CD4+ T cells from PBMCs, cultured in vitro. This rearrangement joins TRBV6-5 to TRBJ2-2; D not resolved. Here the CDR3 reads CASSMGTGELFF. CDR3 in DNA: TGTGCCAGCAGCATGGGGACCGGGGAGCTGTTTTTT.